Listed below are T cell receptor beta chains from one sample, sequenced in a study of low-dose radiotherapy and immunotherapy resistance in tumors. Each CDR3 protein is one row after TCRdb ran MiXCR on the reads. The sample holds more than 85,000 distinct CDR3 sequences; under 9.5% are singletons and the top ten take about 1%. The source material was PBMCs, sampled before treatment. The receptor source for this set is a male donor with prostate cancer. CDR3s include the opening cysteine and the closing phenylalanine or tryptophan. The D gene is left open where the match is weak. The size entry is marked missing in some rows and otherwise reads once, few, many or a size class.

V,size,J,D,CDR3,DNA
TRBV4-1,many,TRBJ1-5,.,CASSQGPLTIQPQHF,TGCGCCAGCAGCCAAGGTCCCTTAACCATTCAGCCCCAGCATTTT
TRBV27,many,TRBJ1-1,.,CASSLWRGANTEAFF,TGTGCCAGCAGTTTATGGCGGGGCGCGAACACTGAAGCTTTCTTT
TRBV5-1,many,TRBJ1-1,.,CASSLRTVNTEAFF,TGCGCCAGCAGCTTGCGGACAGTGAACACTGAAGCTTTCTTT
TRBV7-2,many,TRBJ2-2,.,CASSLYRTLNTGELFF,TGTGCCAGCAGCTTATATAGGACCTTGAACACCGGGGAGCTGTTTTTT
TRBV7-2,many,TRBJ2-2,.,CASSSRAGELFF,TGTGCCAGCAGCTCCCGCGCCGGGGAGCTGTTTTTT
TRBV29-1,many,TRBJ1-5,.,CSVEVGIGVPQHF,TGCAGCGTTGAAGTGGGGATCGGGGTGCCCCAGCATTTT
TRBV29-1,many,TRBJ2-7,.,CSVEGVQGAYEQYF,TGCAGCGTTGAGGGAGTACAGGGAGCCTACGAGCAGTACTTC
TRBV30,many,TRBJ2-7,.,CAWSVGHEQYF,TGTGCCTGGAGTGTTGGGCACGAGCAGTACTTC
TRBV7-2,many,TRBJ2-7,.,CASSFGLSYEQYF,TGTGCCAGCAGCTTCGGGCTCTCCTACGAGCAGTACTTC
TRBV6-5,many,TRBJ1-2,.,CASKEGGYGYTF,TGTGCCAGCAAGGAGGGAGGCTATGGCTACACCTTC
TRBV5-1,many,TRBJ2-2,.,CASSIGTVNTGELFF,TGCGCCAGCAGCATCGGGACGGTGAACACCGGGGAGCTGTTTTTT
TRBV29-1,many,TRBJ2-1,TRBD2,CSVRGTSGNVEQFF,TGCAGCGTCAGGGGGACTAGCGGGAATGTTGAGCAGTTCTTC
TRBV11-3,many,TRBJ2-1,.,CASSPGGWGGERGNEQFF,TGTGCCAGCAGCCCAGGAGGGTGGGGGGGAGAAAGGGGGAATGAGCAGTTCTTC
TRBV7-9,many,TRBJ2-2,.,CASSSPSPQTNTGELFF,TGTGCCAGCAGCTCCCCATCGCCCCAGACCAACACCGGGGAGCTGTTTTTT
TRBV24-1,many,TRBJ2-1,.,CATSDFPSRNEQFF,TGTGCCACCAGTGATTTCCCCAGCCGCAATGAGCAGTTCTTC
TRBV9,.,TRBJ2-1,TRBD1,CASSERQGLDEQFF,TGTGCCAGCAGCGAGAGACAGGGTTTGGATGAGCAGTTCTTC
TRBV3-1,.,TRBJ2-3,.,CASRQGGGLPSTDTQYF,TGTGCCAGCAGACAAGGAGGAGGACTACCCAGCACAGATACGCAGTATTTT
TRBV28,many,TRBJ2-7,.,CASSFLGASSYEQYF,TGTGCCAGCAGTTTTCTGGGGGCCAGCTCCTACGAGCAGTACTTC
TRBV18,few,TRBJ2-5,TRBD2,CASSPPSGRETQYF,TGTGCCAGCTCACCACCGAGCGGGAGAGAGACCCAGTACTTC
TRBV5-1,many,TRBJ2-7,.,CASSFYGSYEQYF,TGCGCCAGCAGCTTCTATGGGTCCTACGAGCAGTACTTC
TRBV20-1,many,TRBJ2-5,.,CSARSGGPETQYF,TGCAGTGCCAGGAGTGGCGGCCCAGAGACCCAGTACTTC
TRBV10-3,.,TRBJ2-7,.,CAISESRQGHEQYF,TGTGCCATCAGTGAGTCCCGCCAGGGACACGAGCAGTACTTC
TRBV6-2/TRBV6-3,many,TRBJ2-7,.,CASSFRDNTYEQYF,TGTGCCAGCAGTTTTAGGGACAATACCTACGAGCAGTACTTC
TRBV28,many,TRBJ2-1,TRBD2,CASRPSGGKSNEQFF,TGTGCCAGCAGACCGAGCGGGGGGAAGAGCAATGAGCAGTTCTTC